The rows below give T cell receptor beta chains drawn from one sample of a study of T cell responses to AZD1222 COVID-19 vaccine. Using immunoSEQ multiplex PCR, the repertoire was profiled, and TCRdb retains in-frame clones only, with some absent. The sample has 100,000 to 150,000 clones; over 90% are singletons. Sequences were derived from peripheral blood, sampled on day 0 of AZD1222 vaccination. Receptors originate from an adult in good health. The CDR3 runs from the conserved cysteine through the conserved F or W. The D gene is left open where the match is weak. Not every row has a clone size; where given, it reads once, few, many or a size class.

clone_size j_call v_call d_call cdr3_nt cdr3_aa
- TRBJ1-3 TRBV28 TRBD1 TGTGCCAGCAGCCGGCGACAGGGAAGTGGAAACACCATATATTTT CASSRRQGSGNTIYF
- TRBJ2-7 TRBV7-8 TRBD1 TGTGCCAGCAGCTTAGCTATAGCAGGGGGCGAGCAGTACTTC CASSLAIAGGEQYF
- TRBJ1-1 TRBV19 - TGTGCCAGTACCCACCCCCCCGGGGGCACTGAAGCTTTCTTT CASTHPPGGTEAFF
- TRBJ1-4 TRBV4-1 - TGCGCCAGCAGCCAAGACAACCGGAATGGTAATGAAAAACTGTTTTTT CASSQDNRNGNEKLFF
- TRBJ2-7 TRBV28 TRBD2 TGTGCCAGCAGTTTGACGACTAGCGGGAGTCTCTCCTACGAGCAGTACTTC CASSLTTSGSLSYEQYF
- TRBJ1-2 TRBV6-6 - TGTGCCAGCAGCCCGGACATACTCGGTGGCTACACCTTC CASSPDILGGYTF
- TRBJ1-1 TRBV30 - TGTGCCTGGAGGACAGGGAACACTGAAGCTTTCTTT CAWRTGNTEAFF
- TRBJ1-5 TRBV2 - TGTGCCAGCAGTGAAGAAGAGGGTTACAATCAGCCCCAGCATTTT CASSEEEGYNQPQHF
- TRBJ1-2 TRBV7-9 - TGTGCCAGCAGCTTCGGAGGTGGAGGGTATGGCTACACCTTC CASSFGGGGYGYTF
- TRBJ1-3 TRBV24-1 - TGTGCCACCAGTGATAATGGGATCTCTGGAAACACCATATATTTT CATSDNGISGNTIYF
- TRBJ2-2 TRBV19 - TGTGCCAGTAGTATTAGACGGGAGTTGAGCGGGGAGCTGTTTTTT CASSIRRELSGELFF
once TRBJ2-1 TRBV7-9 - TGTGCCAGCAGCCCTAGGGTATTCTCCTACAATGAGCAGTTCTTC CASSPRVFSYNEQFF
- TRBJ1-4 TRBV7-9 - TGTGCCAGCAGCGACCGTTGGGATGAAAAACTGTTTTTT CASSDRWDEKLFF
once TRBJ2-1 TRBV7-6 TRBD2 TGTGCCAGCAGCCCACTACTAGCGAGCTCCTACAATGAGCAGTTCTTC CASSPLLASSYNEQFF
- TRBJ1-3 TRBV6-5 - TGTGCCAGCAGCTATCGAAACACCATATATTTT CASSYRNTIYF
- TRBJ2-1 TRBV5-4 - TGTGCCAGCAGCCCCCGGGACTTTTACAATGAGCAGTTCTTC CASSPRDFYNEQFF
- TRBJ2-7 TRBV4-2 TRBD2 TGTGCCAGCAGCCCCCCCGAAGGTCTAGCGGGAGGGCACGAGCAGTACTTC CASSPPEGLAGGHEQYF
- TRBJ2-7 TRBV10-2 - TGCGCCAGCCGGGTAGAAGGGTTTGACCACGAGCAGTACTTC CASRVEGFDHEQYF
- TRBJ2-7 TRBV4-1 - TGCGCCAGCAGCCAAGATGAGGGGAATCCCTACGAGCAGTACTTC CASSQDEGNPYEQYF
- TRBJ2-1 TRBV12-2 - TGTGCAAGTCGCTTCGGACTAGCGGTTTACAATGAGCAGTTCTTC CASRFGLAVYNEQFF
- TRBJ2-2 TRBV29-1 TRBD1 TGCAGCGTCCACGACAGGGGGCAGAGGGAGCTGTTTTTT CSVHDRGQRELFF
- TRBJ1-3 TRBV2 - TGTGCCAGCAATGGGGCGGTGGGATCTGGAAACACCATATATTTT CASNGAVGSGNTIYF
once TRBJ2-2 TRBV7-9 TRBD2 TGTGCCAGCAGCTTAGTCGGGAGGGACACCGGGGAGCTGTTTTTT CASSLVGRDTGELFF
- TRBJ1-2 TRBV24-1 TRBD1 TGTGCCACCAGTGATCGTACAGGGGGGGGCGGCTACACCTTC CATSDRTGGGGYTF
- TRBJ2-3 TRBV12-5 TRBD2 TGTGCTAGTGGTGTGGGACTAGCGACCCCCGGGGCGGATACGCAGTATTTT CASGVGLATPGADTQYF
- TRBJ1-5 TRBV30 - TGTGCCTGGAGCGACCAACTACAGCCCCAGCATTTT CAWSDQLQPQHF
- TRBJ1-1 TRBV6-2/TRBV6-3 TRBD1 TGTGCCAGCAGTTATCGGACAGGGGAAAGGTACACTGAAGCTTTCTTT CASSYRTGERYTEAFF
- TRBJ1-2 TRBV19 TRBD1 TGTGCCAGCCACAGGGGATTAAGGGGACCGATCTATGGCTACACCTTC CASHRGLRGPIYGYTF